This TCR beta chain was sequenced for a study of T cell repertoires in cytomegalovirus infection. For the study at large: A matching HLA type, together with CMV infection, was signaled by public TCR beta signatures. General observations from the study: Summed public TCR beta family frequency identified CMV carriers bearing the relevant HLA.

Turning to this clonotype: The antigen remains undetermined.

With V trimmed by 2 bases and J by 0 bases, 3 bases remained unmatched. Germline V gene data show CDR1 as ENHRY and CDR2 as SYGVKD. This CDR3 spans 16 amino acids. A single record per CDR3 protein comes from TCRdb applying MiXCR to the reads. The sample lists approximately 43,000 distinct CDR3 sequences; roughly 20% were seen once. The sequence was collected from a human donor in good health (CMV status not recorded). Some clones in this sample may be carry-over from other donors' samples. The V call is TRBV10-3, the J call TRBJ2-1; the match to TRBD2 covers 8 bases. Sequencing was carried out using PBMCs, sequenced either directly or after in vitro stimulation (not recorded which). CDR3 residues: CAISEPSGPSYNEQFF. CDR3 nucleotides: TGTGCCATCAGTGAGCCTAGCGGGCCCTCCTACAATGAGCAGTTCTTC.